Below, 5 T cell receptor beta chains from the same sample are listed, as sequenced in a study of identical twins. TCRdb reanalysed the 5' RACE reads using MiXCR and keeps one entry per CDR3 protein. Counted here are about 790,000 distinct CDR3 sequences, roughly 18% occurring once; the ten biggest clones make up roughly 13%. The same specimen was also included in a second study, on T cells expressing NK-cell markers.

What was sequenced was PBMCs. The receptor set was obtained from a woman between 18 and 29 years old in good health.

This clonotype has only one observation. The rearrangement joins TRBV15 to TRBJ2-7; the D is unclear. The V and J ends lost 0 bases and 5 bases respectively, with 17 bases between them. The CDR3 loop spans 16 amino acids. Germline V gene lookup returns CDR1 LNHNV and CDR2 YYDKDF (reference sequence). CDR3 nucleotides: TGTGCCACCAGCAGAGATGTGGTGGGATTAAAAAACGAGCAGTACTTC. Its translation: CATSRDVVGLKNEQYF.

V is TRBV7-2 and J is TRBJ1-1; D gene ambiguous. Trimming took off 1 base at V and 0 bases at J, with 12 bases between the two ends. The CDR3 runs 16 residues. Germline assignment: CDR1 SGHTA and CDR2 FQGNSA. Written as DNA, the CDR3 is TGTGCCAGCAGCTTAGATTATCGGGGAATGAACACTGAAGCTTTCTTT. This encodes CASSLDYRGMNTEAFF. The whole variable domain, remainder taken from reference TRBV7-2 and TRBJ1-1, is GAGVSQSPSNKVTEKGKDVELRCDPISGHTALYWYRQSLGQGLEFLIYFQGNSAPDKSGLPSDRFSAERTGGSVSTLTIQRTQQEDSAVYLCASSLDYRGMNTEAFFGQGTRLTVV.

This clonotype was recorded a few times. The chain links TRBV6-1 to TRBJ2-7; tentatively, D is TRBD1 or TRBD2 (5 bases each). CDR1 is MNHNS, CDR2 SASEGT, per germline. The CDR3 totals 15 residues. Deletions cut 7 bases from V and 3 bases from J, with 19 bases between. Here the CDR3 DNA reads TGTGCCAGCACCTCTGTCGGAAGTGGGGGCTACGAGCAGTACTTC. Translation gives CASTSVGSGGYEQYF.

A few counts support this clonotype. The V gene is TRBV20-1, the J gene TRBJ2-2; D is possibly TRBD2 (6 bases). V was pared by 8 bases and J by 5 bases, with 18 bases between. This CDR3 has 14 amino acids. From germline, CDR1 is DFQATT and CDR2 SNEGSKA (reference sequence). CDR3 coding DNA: TGCAGTACCGAGGGGCAGGGAGGTACCGGGGAGCTGTTTTTT. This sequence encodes CSTEGQGGTGELFF.

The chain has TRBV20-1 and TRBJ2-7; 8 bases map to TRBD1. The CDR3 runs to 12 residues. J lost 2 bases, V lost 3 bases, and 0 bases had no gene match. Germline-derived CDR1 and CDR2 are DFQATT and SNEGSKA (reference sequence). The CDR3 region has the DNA TGCAGTGCTAGGGGACAGGCCTACGAGCAGTACTTC. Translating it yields CSARGQAYEQYF.